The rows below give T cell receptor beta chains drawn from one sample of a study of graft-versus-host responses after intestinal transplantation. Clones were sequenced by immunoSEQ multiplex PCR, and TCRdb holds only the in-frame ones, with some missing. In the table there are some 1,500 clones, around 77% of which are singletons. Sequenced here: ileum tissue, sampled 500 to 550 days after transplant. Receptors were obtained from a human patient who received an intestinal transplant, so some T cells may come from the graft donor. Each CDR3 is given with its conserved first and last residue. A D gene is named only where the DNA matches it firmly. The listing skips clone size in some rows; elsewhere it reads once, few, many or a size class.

CDR3: CASSLAGVGNQPQHF
DNA: TGTGCCAGCAGCTTGGCAGGGGTAGGCAATCAGCCCCAGCATTTT
J: TRBJ1-5
size: once
V: TRBV5-6
D: -

CDR3: CASRGGGSAYEQYF
DNA: TGTGCCAGCAGAGGGGGGGGGTCCGCCTACGAGCAGTACTTC
J: TRBJ2-7
size: -
V: TRBV28
D: -

CDR3: CAWSAGLAGGPVDTQYF
DNA: TGTGCCTGGAGTGCTGGACTAGCGGGAGGGCCCGTAGATACGCAGTATTTT
J: TRBJ2-3
size: -
V: TRBV30
D: TRBD2

CDR3: CASSFGTSYEQYF
DNA: TGTGCCAGCAGCTTTGGCACGTCCTACGAGCAGTACTTC
J: TRBJ2-7
size: -
V: TRBV11-3
D: -

CDR3: CASSQGGVQGSYEQYF
DNA: TGTGCCAGCAGCCAAGGGGGGGTACAGGGGAGCTACGAGCAGTACTTC
J: TRBJ2-7
size: -
V: TRBV4-2
D: -

CDR3: CASSLPLAGGVYEQYF
DNA: TGTGCCAGCAGTTTGCCACTAGCGGGAGGGGTCTACGAGCAGTACTTC
J: TRBJ2-7
size: -
V: TRBV28
D: TRBD2

CDR3: CASNNRGEASPLHF
DNA: TGTGCCAGCAACAACAGGGGCGAGGCTTCACCCCTCCACTTT
J: TRBJ1-6
size: -
V: TRBV27
D: TRBD1

CDR3: CASSPTGGIGYTF
DNA: TGTGCCAGCAGTCCCACAGGGGGTATTGGCTACACCTTC
J: TRBJ1-2
size: -
V: TRBV27
D: TRBD1

CDR3: CASSLVRLTVNYGYTF
DNA: TGTGCCAGCAGCTTAGTTAGGTTGACGGTGAACTATGGCTACACCTTC
J: TRBJ1-2
size: -
V: TRBV7-2
D: -

CDR3: CASSLAGTSANTGELFF
DNA: TGCGCCAGCAGCTTGGCCGGGACTAGCGCTAACACCGGGGAGCTGTTTTTT
J: TRBJ2-2
size: -
V: TRBV5-1
D: TRBD2

CDR3: CAWSAGTSSVNEQFF
DNA: TGTGCCTGGAGTGCTGGGACTAGCTCGGTCAATGAGCAGTTCTTC
J: TRBJ2-1
size: -
V: TRBV30
D: TRBD2

CDR3: CASLRTSTSYEQYF
DNA: TGTGCCAGCCTTCGGACTAGCACCTCCTACGAGCAGTACTTC
J: TRBJ2-7
size: -
V: TRBV6-1
D: TRBD2

CDR3: CASSRDRAYNSPLHF
DNA: TGTGCCAGCAGTCGTGACAGGGCCTATAATTCACCCCTCCACTTT
J: TRBJ1-6
size: few
V: TRBV7-2
D: TRBD1

CDR3: CASSPEADPNYGYTF
DNA: TGTGCCAGCTCACCGGAGGCAGATCCTAACTATGGCTACACCTTC
J: TRBJ1-2
size: -
V: TRBV18
D: -

CDR3: CASSLYRTQISYEQYF
DNA: TGTGCCAGCAGTTTATACAGGACTCAAATATCCTACGAGCAGTACTTC
J: TRBJ2-7
size: -
V: TRBV27
D: -

CDR3: CASSRGGNPDTQYF
DNA: TGTGCCAGTAGTAGGGGCGGGAATCCAGATACGCAGTATTTT
J: TRBJ2-3
size: -
V: TRBV19
D: -

CDR3: CASSLTSGSETQYF
DNA: TGTGCCAGCAGCTTGACTAGCGGGAGTGAGACCCAGTACTTC
J: TRBJ2-5
size: once
V: TRBV7-2
D: TRBD2

CDR3: CASSESQLYGYTF
DNA: TGCGCCAGCAGTGAGAGTCAGCTCTATGGCTACACCTTC
J: TRBJ1-2
size: -
V: TRBV10-2
D: -

CDR3: CASGRDRGLNYGYTF
DNA: TGTGCCAGCGGACGCGACAGGGGACTTAACTATGGCTACACCTTC
J: TRBJ1-2
size: few
V: TRBV6-5
D: TRBD1

CDR3: CASSQGHSGANVLTF
DNA: TGCGCCAGCAGCCAGGGGCACTCTGGGGCCAACGTCCTGACTTTC
J: TRBJ2-6
size: -
V: TRBV5-1
D: -

CDR3: CASSLTGDPQNIQYF
DNA: TGTGCCAGCAGCTTGACAGGGGATCCCCAAAACATTCAGTACTTC
J: TRBJ2-4
size: -
V: TRBV7-3
D: TRBD1

CDR3: CASSYKGQYNEQFF
DNA: TGTGCCAGCAGCTACAAAGGACAGTACAATGAGCAGTTCTTC
J: TRBJ2-1
size: -
V: TRBV11-1
D: -